This T cell receptor beta chain derives from a study of CD8 T cells in Susac syndrome. General observations from the study: The study's TCR sequencing and HLA analysis drew on a certain number of individuals. That number was acknowledged as relatively small.

CD8+ and CD4+ T cells from blood underwent TCR beta sequencing, which was carried out in a high-throughput format. The patients who served as multiple sclerosis controls were treatment-naive and had stable or active relapsing-remitting disease that fulfilled the revised McDonald criteria. The V and J ends lost 3 bases and 7 bases, in that order; junction bases with no gene match: 16. The CDR3 has 18 amino acids. Looked up from germline, CDR1 is MNHEY and CDR2 is SMNVEV (reference sequence). An input of about 0.45 to 1 ug of RNA was subjected to reverse transcription using random hexamers. With immunoSEQ multiplex PCR, TCR beta CDR3 was amplified across 54 Vbeta and 13 Jbeta. MiXCR was run by TCRdb on the immunoSEQ multiplex PCR reads, yielding one entry per CDR3 protein. There are about 300,000 distinct CDR3 sequences in the sample; 89% occur only once, and about 0.17% lies in the top ten. Comment on this clonotype: The antigen is unknown.

The sequence came from a human donor with multiple sclerosis. The rearrangement joins TRBV27 to TRBJ2-1; 9 positions agree with TRBD2. The material sequenced was CD8+ T cells from PBMCs. CDR3 sequence: CASSFLGHSGSGGNEQFF. CDR3 in DNA: TGTGCCAGCAGTTTCCTAGGCCATAGCGGGAGTGGGGGGAATGAGCAGTTCTTC.